The 27 T cell receptor beta chains given below trace back to one sample, sequenced in a study of blood T cells in healthy people across ages. Next came a second PCR, run for about 7 to 11 cycles, which used a sample-barcoded 5' primer along with a J-beta primer mix. TCRdb reprocessed the 5' RACE reads with MiXCR, giving one entry per CDR3 protein. Of 590,000 or so distinct CDR3 sequences in the sample, about 30% are singletons; the top ten hold around 14%. Sequencing used blood. The receptors were sampled from a woman at least 80 years old in good health.

This clonotype was recorded at least ten times. J is TRBJ2-1 and V is TRBV20-1; no reliable D call. The germline V gene has CDR1 DFQATT and CDR2 SNEGSKA (reference sequence). Trimming removed 0 bases at V and 12 bases at J, with 12 bases between. This CDR3 region has 12 residues. The CDR3 DNA reads as TGCAGTGCTAGAGATGGCCCCTACAGGCAGTTCTTC. Its protein is CSARDGPYRQFF.

This clonotype came up a few times. The V gene is TRBV7-9, the J gene TRBJ2-7, with 7 bases that match TRBD2. The V and J ends lost 5 bases and 3 bases, in that order; junction bases with no gene match: 7. Germline CDR1 and CDR2: SEHNR and FQNEAQ (reference sequence). There are 14 residues in the CDR3. CDR3 in DNA: TGTGCCAGCAGCAGCTCGGGGGGAGGCTACGAGCAGTACTTC. Amino acid sequence: CASSSSGGGYEQYF.

The CDR3 coding sequence is TGTGCCAGCAGCGGACAGGATCTTAGCACCGGGGAGCTGTTTTTT. It specifies CASSGQDLSTGELFF. V gene TRBV7-6 combines with J gene TRBJ2-2; the match to TRBD1 covers 7 bases. CDR1 and CDR2 from the germline V gene are SGHVS and FNYEAQ. With V trimmed by 5 bases and J by 4 bases, 7 bases remained unmatched. The CDR3 consists of 15 residues.

This clonotype was counted only a few times. CDR3: CASSTGRLVLQHF. The CDR3 nucleotides read TGTGCCAGCAGTACGGGACGGTTGGTTCTCCAGCATTTT. The V call is TRBV6-1, the J call TRBJ1-5, with D maybe TRBD1 (5 bases). The CDR3 is made up of 13 amino acids. The V end lost 5 bases, the J end lost 12 bases, and 17 bases lay between the germline ends. The germline V gene encodes CDR1 MNHNS and CDR2 SASEGT.

This sequence joins TRBV7-9 and TRBJ1-1; the D gene is possibly TRBD1 (5 bases). V lost 5 bases and J 3 bases, leaving 16 bases between the germline ends. This CDR3 has 15 amino acids. CDR1 is SEHNR, CDR2 FQNEAQ, per germline (reference sequence). This CDR3 is CASSPVTGGYTEAFF. The CDR3 DNA sequence: TGTGCCAGCAGCCCCGTCACGGGGGGGTACACTGAAGCTTTCTTT.

This clonotype was recorded at least ten times. The V call is TRBV11-2, the J call TRBJ2-4, with D possibly TRBD1 on 6 matching bases. Trimming took off 4 bases at V and 15 bases at J, with 16 bases between the two ends. CDR1 is SGHAT and CDR2 is FQNNGV in the germline V gene. The CDR3 consists of 12 residues. In DNA, the CDR3 is TGTGCCAGCAGCTCGGGACACCAGGAAGCGTACTTC. This encodes CASSSGHQEAYF.

This clonotype was seen just once. This may stem from a read error, because a much larger clone lies one nucleotide away. This chain joins TRBV11-2 and TRBJ2-5, with TRBD2 matching over 13 bases. With the DNA end fitting TRBJ2-1 better, the J assignment may be wrong. CDR3 length equals 17 residues. Germline-derived CDR1 and CDR2 are SGHAT and FQNNGV. The DNA for the CDR3 is TGTGCCAGCAGCTTAAGACTAGCGGGGGGACCACAAGAGACCCAGTTCTTC. Protein sequence: CASSLRLAGGPQETQFF.

This clonotype occurred a few times. With a much larger clone just one base away, this may be a read error. The chain carries TRBV20-1 and TRBJ2-3; 7 bases line up with TRBD1. CDR1 and CDR2 from the germline V gene are DFQATT and SNEGSKA (reference sequence). The CDR3 is 12 residues long. Trimming at V came to 1 base and at J to 5 bases, leaving 0 bases not matched to a gene. CDR3 bases: TGCAGTGCTAGAGGACAGGGAGATACGCAGTATTTT. Translation: CSARGQGDTQYF.

As regards this clonotype: At one end the junction does not follow the germline gene, possibly because of a read error. J is TRBJ2-5 and V is TRBV7-2; possible D gene TRBD1, 6 bases. The V gene's germline CDR1 is SGHTA and CDR2 FQGNSA. The CDR3 is 14 amino acids. In nucleotides, the CDR3 is TGTGCCAGCAGCATACAGGGTTTACAAGAGACTCAGTACTTC. Translated: CASSIQGLQETQYF.

This clonotype came up many times. This chain uses TRBV29-1 with TRBJ2-7; 7 bases are a match to TRBD1. V lost 2 bases, J lost 7 bases, and 5 bases stayed unmatched. The CDR3 covers 12 residues. Germline V gene sequence: CDR1 SQVTM, CDR2 ANQGSEA. CDR3 nucleotides: TGCAGCGTTGAAACAGGGGTCGGGGAGCAGTACTTC. It translates to CSVETGVGEQYF.

The chain joins TRBV7-2 to TRBJ2-5; maybe TRBD2 (5 bases). The end of the DNA is better explained by TRBJ2-7, so the J call may be wrong. CDR3 length equals 13 residues. The germline CDR1 and CDR2 sequences are SGHTA and FQGNSA. The CDR3 protein is CASSYSEFHEQYF. CDR3 nucleotides: TGTGCCAGCAGTTATAGCGAATTCCACGAGCAGTACTTC.

The chain recombines TRBV6-1 with TRBJ1-5, with D perhaps matching TRBD1 (5 bases). This CDR3 region has 14 residues. Per germline, CDR1 MNHNS and CDR2 SASEGT. With 3 bases removed from V and 9 bases from J, the gap between germline ends came to 15 bases. CDR3 bases: TGTGCCAGCAGTGAGCAGGGAGGCCCCAGGCCCCAGCATTTT. It yields the protein CASSEQGGPRPQHF.

This clonotype was observed a handful of times. The gene calls are TRBV5-1 and TRBJ2-7, with D possibly being TRBD2 (6 bases). The J call is in doubt because the DNA end fits TRBJ2-5 better. Germline V gene sequence: CDR1 SGHRS, CDR2 YFSETQ. The CDR3 is 15 residues long. The CDR3 region is CASSLALAVQETQYF. In nucleotides, the CDR3 is TGCGCCAGCAGCTTGGCCTTAGCGGTACAAGAGACCCAGTACTTC.

In regard to this clonotype: A clone one base away is much larger, so this may be a read error. CDR3 protein: CAGSLSGGHPETQYF. The CDR3 coding sequence is TGTGCCGGCAGCCTTAGCGGGGGCCACCCAGAGACCCAGTACTTC. The gene calls are TRBV7-7 and TRBJ2-5; 9 bases align to TRBD2. Germline V gives CDR1 SSHAT, CDR2 FNYEAQ (reference sequence). CDR3 size: 15 residues. Full variable domain (missing parts from reference TRBV7-7 and TRBJ2-5): GAGVSQSPRYKVTKRGQDVTLRCDPISSHATLYWYQQALGQGPEFLTYFNYEAQPDKSGLPSDRFSAERPEGSISTLTIQRTEQRDSAMYRCAGSLSGGHPETQYFGPGTRLLVL.

This clonotype was found a few times. The J gene is TRBJ1-1, the V gene TRBV28, with a weak D call TRBD1 (5 bases). V was pared by 2 bases and J by 5 bases, with 18 bases between. Germline lookup yields CDR1 MDHEN and CDR2 SYDVKM. This CDR3 has 16 residues. Here the CDR3 DNA reads TGTGCCAGCAGTTTAGATAAGGACTGGGAGGGGACTGAAGCTTTCTTT. Its translation: CASSLDKDWEGTEAFF.

Details on this clonotype: The junction departs from the called germline gene at one end, perhaps through a read error. The chain is built from TRBV4-2 and TRBJ2-1, with no clear D. The CDR3 runs 18 residues. Germline V gene sequence: CDR1 LGHNA, CDR2 YNFKEQ. In nucleotides, the CDR3 is TGTGTCAGCAGCCAGCAACCATTGGCTACCGAATTCTACAATGAGCAGTTCTTC. As protein: CVSSQQPLATEFYNEQFF.

The chain links TRBV7-9 to TRBJ1-5; D not resolved. The CDR3 runs 17 residues. Germline V gene sequence: CDR1 SEHNR, CDR2 FQNEAQ (reference sequence). V was trimmed by 5 bases and J by 2 bases, leaving 19 bases between them. The CDR3, as DNA: TGTGCCAGCAGCCCCTATATGGGAGCTGAAGGCAATCAGCCCCAGCATTTT. It translates to CASSPYMGAEGNQPQHF.

In its sample, this clonotype was seen many times. The V and J genes are TRBV7-2 and TRBJ2-7; 9 bases line up with TRBD2. CDR1 is SGHTA, CDR2 FQGNSA, per germline. The CDR3 consists of 15 residues. Germline trimming cut 2 bases from V and 2 bases from J; bases unmatched to any gene: 4. The CDR3 here is CASSLRAGGPYEQYF. CDR3 bases: TGTGCCAGCAGCTTACGAGCGGGGGGTCCCTACGAGCAGTACTTC.

This clonotype was seen repeatedly, ten times or more. The CDR3 protein is CASSLADTYEQYF. The CDR3 DNA reads as TGCGCCAGCAGCTTGGCAGACACCTACGAGCAGTACTTC. V is TRBV5-1 and J is TRBJ2-7; D gene ambiguous. With 0 bases removed from V and 2 bases from J, the gap between germline ends came to 6 bases. From germline, CDR1 is SGHRS and CDR2 YFSETQ. The CDR3 contains 13 residues.

This clonotype was recorded at least ten times. This chain links TRBV4-1 with TRBJ2-7; D not resolved. The CDR3 covers 14 residues. Between the trimmed V and J ends, which lost 0 bases and 2 bases, there was a span of 8 bases. CDR1 is MGHRA, CDR2 YSYEKL, per germline. The CDR3: CASSQEQGPYEQYF. The CDR3 DNA reads as TGCGCCAGCAGCCAAGAACAAGGGCCCTACGAGCAGTACTTC.

This clonotype was seen a few times. A read error is possible here, since a much larger clone lies one base away. The genes are TRBV9 and TRBJ2-1; D is unresolved. Germline V gives CDR1 SGDLS, CDR2 YYNGEE. The CDR3 has 11 residues. V was clipped by 3 bases and J by 5 bases, with 3 bases between them. The CDR3 is CASSGNNEQFF. Written as DNA, the CDR3 is TGTGCCAGCAGCGGGAACAATGAGCAGTTCTTC.

Note on this clonotype: One end of the junction does not line up with germline, which may come from a read error. The CDR3 DNA is TGTGCCAGCAGCGCAGGGGGGGACAGGGGCACGGATACGCAGTATTTT. Translation: CASSAGGDRGTDTQYF. This rearrangement joins TRBV9 to TRBJ2-3, with 10 bases aligning to TRBD1. This CDR3 is 16 amino acids long. CDR1 is SGDLS and CDR2 is YYNGEE in the germline V gene.

A remark on this clonotype: One base away lies a much larger clone, so this may be a sequencing read error. The chain combines TRBV7-3 with TRBJ2-7, with TRBD2 matching 9 bases. V gave up 5 bases and J gave up 6 bases; unmatched junction bases: 5. The CDR3 is made up of 13 amino acids. The germline CDR1 and CDR2 sequences are SGHTA and FQGTGA. The CDR3 DNA reads as TGTGCCAGCAGCACAGCGGGGGGCTGCGAGCAGTACTTC. Translation: CASSTAGGCEQYF.

This clonotype was detected only a few times. One base away lies a much larger clone, so this may be a sequencing read error. The chain carries TRBV6-2 or TRBV6-3 and TRBJ2-5, with TRBD2 matching 7 bases. V lost 6 bases, J lost 0 bases, and 16 bases stayed unmatched. Germline CDR1 reads MNHEY; CDR2 reads SVGEGT. CDR3 length equals 18 residues. The CDR3 nucleotides are TGTGCCAGCAGCCCCGGGATTCCGGGGGGTCAGGACCAAGAGACCCAGTACTTC. It yields the protein CASSPGIPGGQDQETQYF.

This clonotype was found many times. The chain is built from TRBV5-1 and TRBJ2-7, with TRBD1 matching 9 bases. The CDR3 covers 15 residues. Germline V gene lookup returns CDR1 SGHRS and CDR2 YFSETQ. The V and J ends lost 4 bases and 5 bases, in that order; junction bases with no gene match: 10. CDR3 coding DNA: TGCGCCAGCAGCCACTCCCGGGACAGGGCCCACGAGCAGTACTTC. Amino acids: CASSHSRDRAHEQYF.

Turning to this clonotype: This likely comes from a read error, as the CDR3 has no conserved phenylalanine or tryptophan at its end. The genes are TRBV12-3 or TRBV12-4 and TRBJ2-3, with a possible D match to TRBD1 (5 bases). The V and J ends lost 5 bases and 0 bases respectively, with 12 bases between them. This CDR3 comprises 15 residues. The CDR3 DNA reads TGTGCCAGCAGTCTACGGACATCGAGCACAGATACGCAGTATTCT. Translating it yields CASSLRTSSTDTQYS.

At least ten counts were recorded for this clonotype. The rearrangement joins TRBV4-3 to TRBJ1-2; a possible D gene is TRBD1 (5 bases). Germline CDR1 is LGHNA and CDR2 is YSLEER. This CDR3 region has 14 residues. Trimming left V 1 base short and J 4 bases short, with 10 bases between. CDR3 region: CASSQVGGSYGYTF. The CDR3 nucleotides read TGCGCCAGCAGCCAAGTTGGGGGGAGCTATGGCTACACCTTC.